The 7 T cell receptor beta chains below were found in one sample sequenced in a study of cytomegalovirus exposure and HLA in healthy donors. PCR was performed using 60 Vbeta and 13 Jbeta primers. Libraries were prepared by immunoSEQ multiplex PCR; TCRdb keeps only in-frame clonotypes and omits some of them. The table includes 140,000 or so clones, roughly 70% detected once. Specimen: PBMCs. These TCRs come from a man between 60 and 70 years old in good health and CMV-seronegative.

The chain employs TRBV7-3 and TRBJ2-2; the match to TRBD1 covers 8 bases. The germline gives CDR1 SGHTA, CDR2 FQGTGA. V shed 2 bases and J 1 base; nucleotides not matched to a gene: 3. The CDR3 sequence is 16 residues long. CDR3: CASSLRTGMNTGELFF. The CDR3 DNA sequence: TGTGCCAGCAGCTTACGGACAGGGATGAACACCGGGGAGCTGTTTTTT. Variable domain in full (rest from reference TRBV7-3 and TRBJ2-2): GAGVSQTPSNKVTEKGKYVELRCDPISGHTALYWYRQSLGQGPEFLIYFQGTGAADDSGLPNDRFFAVRPEGSVSTLKIQRTERGDSAVYLCASSLRTGMNTGELFFGEGSRLTVL.

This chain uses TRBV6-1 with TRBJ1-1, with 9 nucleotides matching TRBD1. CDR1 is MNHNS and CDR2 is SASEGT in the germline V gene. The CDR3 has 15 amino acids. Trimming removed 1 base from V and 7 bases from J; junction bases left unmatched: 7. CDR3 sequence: CASSEVGTGSDEAFF. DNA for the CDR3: TGTGCCAGCAGTGAAGTGGGGACAGGGTCTGATGAAGCTTTCTTT.

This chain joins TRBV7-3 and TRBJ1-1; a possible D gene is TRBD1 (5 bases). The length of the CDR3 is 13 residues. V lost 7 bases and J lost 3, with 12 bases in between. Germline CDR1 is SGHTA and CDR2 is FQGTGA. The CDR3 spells CASTQGRDTEAFF. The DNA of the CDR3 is TGTGCCAGCACCCAGGGAAGGGACACTGAAGCTTTCTTT.

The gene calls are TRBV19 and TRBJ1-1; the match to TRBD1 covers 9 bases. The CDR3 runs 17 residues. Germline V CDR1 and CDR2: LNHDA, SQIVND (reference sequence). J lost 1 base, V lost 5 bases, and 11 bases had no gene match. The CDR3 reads CASSPGTGRGENTEAFF. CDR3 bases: TGTGCCAGTAGTCCAGGGACAGGGCGAGGTGAGAACACTGAAGCTTTCTTT.

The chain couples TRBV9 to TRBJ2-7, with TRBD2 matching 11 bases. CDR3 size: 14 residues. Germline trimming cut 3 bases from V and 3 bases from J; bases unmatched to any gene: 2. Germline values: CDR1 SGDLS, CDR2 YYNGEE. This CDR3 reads CASSAGLAGYEQYF. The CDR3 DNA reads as TGTGCCAGCAGCGCCGGACTAGCGGGCTACGAGCAGTACTTC.

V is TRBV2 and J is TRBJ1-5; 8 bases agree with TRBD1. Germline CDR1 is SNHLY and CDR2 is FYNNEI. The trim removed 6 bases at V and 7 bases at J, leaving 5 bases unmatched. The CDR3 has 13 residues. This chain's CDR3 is CASRDRAVQPQHF. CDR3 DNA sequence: TGTGCCAGCAGGGACAGGGCGGTACAGCCCCAGCATTTT.

CDR3 sequence: CASSFNRGDTQYF. The CDR3 region has the DNA TGTGCCAGCAGCTTTAACAGGGGGGATACGCAGTATTTT. The J gene is TRBJ2-3, the V gene TRBV11-1, with 8 bases lining up with TRBD1. CDR3 length: 13 amino acids. In germline, CDR1 is SGHAT, CDR2 FQDESV (reference sequence). The junction had 2 bases not matched to a gene; V was cut back by 3 bases and J by 6 bases.